This TCR beta chain was sequenced during a study of T cell repertoires in cytomegalovirus infection. Study-level information: Both CMV infection and a matching HLA type were indicated by public TCR beta signatures. General observations from the study: Clonotypes of TCR beta that were HLA-C-restricted and CMV-specific dominated the ex vivo response.

This clonotype was seen repeatedly, ten times or more. Antigen: not known. In TCRdb, the reads were re-called with MiXCR into one record per CDR3 protein. The sample carries more than 400,000 distinct CDR3 sequences, about 30% recorded once. The origin of this receptor is a human donor in good health (CMV status not recorded). Some clones in this sample may be carry-over from other donors' samples. Input material: PBMCs.

The CDR3, as DNA: TGTGCCAGCAGCTTAGTGTGGACGGATGATTTGTATTCACCCCTCCACTTT. Translated, it gives CASSLVWTDDLYSPLHF. This chain uses TRBV7-2 with TRBJ1-6; D is undetermined. The CDR3 loop spans 17 amino acids. Trimming removed 1 base at V and 8 bases at J, with 18 bases between. In germline, CDR1 is SGHTA, CDR2 FQGNSA.